One sample yielded the 10 T cell receptor beta chains listed below, sequenced in a study of tumor-infiltrating lymphocytes in oesophageal squamous cell carcinoma. A single record per CDR3 protein comes from TCRdb applying MiXCR to the PCR reads. The profile shows 10,000 to 15,000 distinct CDR3 sequences, approximately 45% of them singletons. The sample consisted of normal esophageal tissue next to the tumor. These receptors were taken from a male donor with esophageal squamous cell carcinoma.

The chain links TRBV19 to TRBJ2-5, with D unresolved. The J call is in doubt because the DNA end fits TRBJ2-1 better. Germline V gene sequence: CDR1 LNHDA, CDR2 SQIVND (reference sequence). The CDR3 consists of 13 residues. The CDR3 loop reads CASSIAGLNEQFF. The CDR3 nucleotides read TGTGCCAGTAGTATAGCGGGTTTGAATGAGCAGTTCTTC.

This clonotype is labeled large. The V and J genes are TRBV7-9 and TRBJ2-1, with D perhaps TRBD1 (6 bases). The CDR3 runs to 16 residues. The V and J ends lost 5 bases and 7 bases respectively, with 21 bases between them. Germline loops: CDR1 SEHNR, CDR2 FQNEAQ (reference sequence). CDR3 sequence reads: CASSPGERGAGNEQFF. The CDR3 bases are TGTGCCAGCAGCCCAGGGGAGAGGGGCGCAGGGAATGAGCAGTTCTTC. Supplemented by reference TRBV7-9 and TRBJ2-1, the full variable domain reads DTGVSQNPRHKITKRGQNVTFRCDPISEHNRLYWYRQTLGQGPEFLTYFQNEAQLEKSRLLSDRFSAERPKGSFSTLEIQRTEQGDSAMYLCASSPGERGAGNEQFFGPGTRLTVL.

The chain employs TRBV18 and TRBJ1-4; TRBD1 matches 10 bases. The germline CDR1 and CDR2 sequences are KGHSH and LQKENI. J lost 8 bases, V lost 4 bases, and 7 bases had no gene match. This CDR3 has 15 residues. The CDR3 region is CASSLSGTGEEKLFF. CDR3 nucleotides: TGTGCCAGCTCACTATCCGGGACAGGGGAAGAAAAACTGTTTTTT.

In its sample, this clonotype was seen many times. Possible read error: a much larger clone is one base away. The rearrangement uses TRBV6-1 and TRBJ2-7; 10 bases are shared with TRBD2. CDR1 and CDR2 from the germline V gene are MNHNS and SASEGT. J was trimmed by 7 bases and V by 9 bases; bases with no gene match: 9. CDR3 length: 13 residues. The CDR3 sequence: CASKRGGASEQYF. For the CDR3, the DNA is TGTGCCAGTAAGCGGGGGGGGGCCAGTGAGCAGTACTTC.

The chain employs TRBV7-9 and TRBJ1-3, with no clear D. Per the germline V gene, CDR1 is SEHNR and CDR2 is FQNEAQ (reference sequence). The CDR3 runs to 14 residues. The V end was cut by 5 bases, the J end by 0 bases, with 8 bases between. CDR3 in amino acids: CASSVTSSGNTIYF. CDR3 coding DNA: TGTGCCAGCAGCGTAACGAGCTCTGGAAACACCATATATTTT.

This clonotype was seen more than once but under ten times. V and J are TRBV10-2 and TRBJ2-1, with TRBD2 as a possible D gene (5 bases). Germline CDR1 WSHSY, CDR2 SAAADI. This CDR3 contains 15 residues. Trimming shortened V by 5 bases and J by 6 bases, and 17 bases separated the two germline ends. CDR3 sequence: CASSQIVGLGNEQFF. The CDR3 nucleotides are TGCGCCAGCAGTCAAATAGTCGGACTCGGCAATGAGCAGTTCTTC.

The sample holds many counts of this clonotype. The rearrangement joins TRBV5-1 to TRBJ2-6; D is tentatively TRBD1 or TRBD2 (6 bases each). The V and J ends lost 2 bases and 0 bases respectively, with 12 bases between them. The germline V gene has CDR1 SGHRS and CDR2 YFSETQ. CDR3 length: 17 amino acids. As DNA, the CDR3 is TGCGCCAGCAGCTTAGGGGGGCTGAGCTCTGGGGCCAACGTCCTGACTTTC. Its translation is CASSLGGLSSGANVLTF.

This sequence joins TRBV7-3 and TRBJ2-5; maybe TRBD1 (6 bases). V was pared by 5 bases and J by 5 bases, with 12 bases between. Per the germline V gene, CDR1 is SGHTA and CDR2 is FQGTGA. The CDR3 length is 13 residues. The CDR3 region has the DNA TGTGCCAGCAGCATACAGGGTTCGGAGACCCAGTACTTC. Its translation: CASSIQGSETQYF.

This clonotype has more than one count but fewer than ten. V usage is TRBV4-2 and J usage is TRBJ2-5, with D unresolved. This CDR3 has 16 residues. V was cut by 4 bases and J by 11 bases, with 26 bases left in between. Germline loops: CDR1 LGHNA, CDR2 YNFKEQ. CDR3 DNA sequence: TGTGCCAGCAGCCCGGACCCGAGACCCCCCTACAATGAGCAGTACTTC. This codes for CASSPDPRPPYNEQYF.

This chain uses TRBV27 with TRBJ2-1; D might be TRBD2 (5 bases). The J call may be incorrect, as the DNA end agrees better with TRBJ2-7. CDR3 length: 14 residues. Germline lookup yields CDR1 MNHEY and CDR2 SMNVEV (reference sequence). This chain's CDR3 is CASSTRSGSYEQYF. Written as DNA, the CDR3 is TGTGCCAGCAGCACCCGAAGCGGTTCCTACGAGCAGTACTTC.